This record concerns one TCR beta chain sequence. This sample was included in a study of cytomegalovirus exposure and HLA in healthy donors. PCR primers comprised 60 Vbeta and 13 Jbeta primers. Libraries were prepared by immunoSEQ multiplex PCR; TCRdb keeps only in-frame clonotypes and omits some of them. The repertoire holds fewer than 200,000 clones, with more than 65% as singletons. V was clipped by 5 bases and J by 12 bases; unmatched bases: 11. The length of the CDR3 is 15 residues. The V gene's germline CDR1 is SGHNT and CDR2 YENEEA. The rearrangement joins TRBV11-3 to TRBJ2-3; 13 bases fit TRBD2. The receptor was isolated from a female donor in good health and CMV-seronegative. The sequencing sample was made of PBMCs. CDR3 amino acids: CASSPGTSGDPPQYF. The CDR3 nucleotides are TGTGCCAGCAGCCCCGGGACTAGCGGGGACCCACCACAGTATTTT.